This T cell receptor (beta chain) emerged from a study of shared clonotypes between healthy human individuals. The V gene end was trimmed by 0 bases and the J gene end by 4 bases; junction bases not matched to a gene: 6. The CDR3 extends over 16 amino acids. Per germline, CDR1 LGHNA and CDR2 YNFKEQ. Profiling relied on immunoSEQ multiplex PCR, and the TCRdb table lists in-frame clones only, not all of them. The data contain approximately 2.4 million clones, 90% to 96% of them seen just once; the ten biggest clones take up about 0.13%. Sequences were obtained from naive CD4+ T cells sorted from blood. Stated subset: CD45RA+ positively selected. The clonotype comes from a man aged 18 to 30 in good health. The rearrangement uses TRBV4-2 and TRBJ2-1, with 7 bases lining up with TRBD2. CDR3 nucleotides: TGTGCCAGCAGCCAAGAACCGGGACTAAAATACAATGAGCAGTTCTTC. Translating it yields CASSQEPGLKYNEQFF.